Shown below are 11 T cell receptor beta chains from a single sample sequenced in a study of cytomegalovirus exposure and HLA in healthy donors. PCR involved 60 Vbeta and 13 Jbeta primers. Method: immunoSEQ multiplex PCR; TCRdb's copy keeps in-frame clones and lacks some. The sample shows 150,000 to 200,000 clones, more than 60% of them seen only once. Sequenced: PBMCs. The source of these receptors is a woman in her 50s in good health and CMV-seropositive.

The chain carries TRBV5-8 and TRBJ2-3, with TRBD2 identical over 15 bases. The CDR3 covers 16 residues. V gave up 4 bases and J gave up 4 bases; unmatched junction bases: 4. CDR1 and CDR2 from the germline V gene are SGHTS and YDEGEE. The CDR3 spells CASSLGTSGGSDTQYF. The CDR3 nucleotides are TGTGCCAGCAGCCTGGGGACTAGCGGGGGGTCAGATACGCAGTATTTT.

The V call is TRBV13, the J call TRBJ1-2, with D possibly being TRBD1 (6 bases). The CDR3 length is 17 residues. V gave up 1 base and J gave up 0 bases, with 15 bases separating them. CDR1 and CDR2 from the germline V gene are PRHDT and FYEKMQ (reference sequence). The CDR3 sequence: CASSLADSPEANYGYTF. CDR3 coding DNA: TGTGCCAGCAGCTTAGCGGACAGCCCAGAGGCTAACTATGGCTACACCTTC. The full variable domain, rest sourced from reference TRBV13 and TRBJ1-2, is AAGVIQSPRHLIKEKRETATLKCYPIPRHDTVYWYQQGPGQDPQFLISFYEKMQSDKGSIPDRFSAQQFSDYHSELNMSSLELGDSALYFCASSLADSPEANYGYTFGSGTRLTVV.

The chain joins TRBV10-3 to TRBJ2-7, with D perhaps TRBD2 (6 bases). The V gene lost 1 base and the J gene lost 5 bases, with 12 bases spanning the gap. CDR1 and CDR2 (germline): ENHRY, SYGVKD. The CDR3 sequence is 14 residues long. For the CDR3, the DNA is TGTGCCATCAGTGAGTACGGGGGTACCGACGAGCAGTACTTC. Translating it yields CAISEYGGTDEQYF.

Only a few counts were recorded for this clone. The genes are TRBV29-1 and TRBJ2-3; D remains ambiguous. The CDR3 length is 14 residues. V lost 5 bases to trimming and J lost 5 bases, with 17 bases between them. Germline V gene sequence: CDR1 SQVTM, CDR2 ANQGSEA. CDR3 residues: CSVLQQSDEDTQYF. Here the CDR3 DNA reads TGCAGCGTTCTCCAACAAAGTGATGAAGATACGCAGTATTTT.

This chain joins TRBV19 and TRBJ1-5; 9 bases line up with TRBD1. The CDR3 consists of 16 residues. The germline CDR1 and CDR2 sequences are LNHDA and SQIVND (reference sequence). V shed 4 bases, J shed 0 bases, and the junction held 4 bases outside the gene matches. In DNA form, the CDR3 reads TGTGCCAGTAGTAAATGGGACAGGGATAGCAATCAGCCCCAGCATTTT. Translating it yields CASSKWDRDSNQPQHF.

The sample holds a few counts of this clone. The chain carries TRBV30 and TRBJ1-4, with 10 nucleotides matching TRBD1. The germline gives CDR1 GTSNPN, CDR2 SVGIG (reference sequence). Trimming took 7 bases from V and 5 from J; bases not matched to a gene: 7. The CDR3 is made up of 14 amino acids. The CDR3 DNA reads as TGTGCCTCCGACCTGGGACAGGGGAATGAAAAACTGTTTTTT. It translates to CASDLGQGNEKLFF.

The rearrangement links TRBV5-1 to TRBJ2-1, with D possibly TRBD1 on 6 matching bases. Trimming took 0 bases from V and 7 from J, leaving 14 bases between them. The CDR3 spans 15 residues. CDR1 SGHRS and CDR2 YFSETQ come from the germline V gene. DNA of the CDR3: TGCGCCAGCAGCTTGGTAGCAGGGGCGAATAATGAGCAGTTCTTC. The encoded protein is CASSLVAGANNEQFF.

A word on this clone: The CDR3 does not end in the conserved phenylalanine or tryptophan, so this is likely a read error. CDR3 DNA: TGTGCCAGCAGGAGGGGGCAGGGCACCGGGGAGCTGTTTCTT. Protein sequence: CASRRGQGTGELFL. This chain uses TRBV9 with TRBJ2-2; the match to TRBD1 covers 7 bases. The germline gives CDR1 SGDLS, CDR2 YYNGEE. This CDR3 has 14 amino acids. V lost 5 bases and J lost 4; bases outside the gene matches: 5.

On this clone itself: Different DNA sequences within this sample yield the same CDR3. The rearrangement links TRBV27 to TRBJ2-1; possibly TRBD2 for D (6 bases). CDR1 is MNHEY and CDR2 is SMNVEV in the germline V gene (reference sequence). The ends were cut back, 4 bases at V and 1 base at J, with 8 bases in the middle. The CDR3 consists of 14 residues. CDR3 in amino acids: CASSWGDSYNEQFF. The CDR3 nucleotides read TGTGCCAGCAGTTGGGGGGATTCCTACAATGAGCAGTTCTTC.

The chain joins TRBV5-1 to TRBJ1-6, with TRBD1 matching over 9 bases. J was trimmed by 7 bases and V by 2 bases; bases with no gene match: 4. Per germline, CDR1 SGHRS and CDR2 YFSETQ. The CDR3 has 15 residues. The CDR3 reads CASSFGDRENSPLHF. The CDR3 DNA follows: TGCGCCAGCAGCTTTGGGGACAGGGAGAATTCACCCCTCCACTTT.

The CDR3 nucleotides read TGTGCCATCAGCATTCAGTTATCCCAAGAGACCCAGTACTTC. Translation gives CAISIQLSQETQYF. The chain employs TRBV10-3 and TRBJ2-5, with no clear D. Deletions cut 6 bases from V and 1 base from J, with 12 bases between. Germline CDR1 reads ENHRY; CDR2 reads SYGVKD. The CDR3 sequence is 14 residues long.